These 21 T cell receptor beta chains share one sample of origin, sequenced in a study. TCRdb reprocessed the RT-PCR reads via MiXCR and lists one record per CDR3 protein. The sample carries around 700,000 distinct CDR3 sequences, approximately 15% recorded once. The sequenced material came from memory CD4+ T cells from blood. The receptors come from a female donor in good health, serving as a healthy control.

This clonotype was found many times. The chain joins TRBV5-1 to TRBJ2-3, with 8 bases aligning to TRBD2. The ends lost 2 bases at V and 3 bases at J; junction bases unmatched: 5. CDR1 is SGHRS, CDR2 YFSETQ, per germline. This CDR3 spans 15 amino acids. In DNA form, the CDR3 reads TGCGCCAGCAGCTTTAGCGGGATCGGGACAGATACGCAGTATTTT. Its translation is CASSFSGIGTDTQYF.

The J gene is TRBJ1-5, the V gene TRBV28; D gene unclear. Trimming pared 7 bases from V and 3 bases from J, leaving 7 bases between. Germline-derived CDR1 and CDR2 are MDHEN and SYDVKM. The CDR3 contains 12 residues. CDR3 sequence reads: CASNSINQPQHF. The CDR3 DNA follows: TGTGCCAGCAATTCCATCAATCAGCCCCAGCATTTT.

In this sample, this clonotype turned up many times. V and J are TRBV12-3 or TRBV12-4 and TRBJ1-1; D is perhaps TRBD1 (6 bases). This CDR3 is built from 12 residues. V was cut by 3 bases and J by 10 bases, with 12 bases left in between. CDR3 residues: CASSFRGRLAFF. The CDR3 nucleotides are TGTGCCAGCAGTTTTAGGGGGAGGTTAGCTTTCTTT.

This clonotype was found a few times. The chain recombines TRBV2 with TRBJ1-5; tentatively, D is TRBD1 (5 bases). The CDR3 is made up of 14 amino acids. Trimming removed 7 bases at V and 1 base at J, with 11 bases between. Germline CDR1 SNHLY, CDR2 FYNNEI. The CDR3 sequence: CASTGQQSNQPQHF. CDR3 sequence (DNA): TGTGCCAGCACGGGGCAGCAGAGCAATCAGCCCCAGCATTTT. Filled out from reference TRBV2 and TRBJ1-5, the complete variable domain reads EPEVTQTPSHQVTQMGQEVILRCVPISNHLYFYWYRQILGQKVEFLVSFYNNEISEKSEIFDDQFSVERPDGSNFTLKIRSTKLEDSAMYFCASTGQQSNQPQHFGDGTRLSIL.

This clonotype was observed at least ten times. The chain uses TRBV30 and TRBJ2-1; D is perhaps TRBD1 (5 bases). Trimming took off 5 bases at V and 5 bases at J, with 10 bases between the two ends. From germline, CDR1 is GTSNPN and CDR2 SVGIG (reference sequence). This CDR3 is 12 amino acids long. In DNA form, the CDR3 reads TGTGCCTGGGGACATTCCAACAATGAGCAGTTCTTC. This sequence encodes CAWGHSNNEQFF. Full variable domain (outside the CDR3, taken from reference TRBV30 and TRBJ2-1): SQTIHQWPATLVQPVGSPLSLECTVEGTSNPNLYWYRQAAGRGLQLLFYSVGIGQISSEVPQNLSASRPQDRQFILSSKKLLLSDSGFYLCAWGHSNNEQFFGPGTRLTVL.

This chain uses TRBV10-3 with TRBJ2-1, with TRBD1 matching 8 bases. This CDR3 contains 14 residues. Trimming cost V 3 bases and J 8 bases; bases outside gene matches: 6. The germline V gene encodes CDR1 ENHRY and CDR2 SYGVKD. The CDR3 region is CAISDDRGGDEQFF. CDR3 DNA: TGTGCCATCAGTGATGACAGGGGTGGCGATGAGCAGTTCTTC.

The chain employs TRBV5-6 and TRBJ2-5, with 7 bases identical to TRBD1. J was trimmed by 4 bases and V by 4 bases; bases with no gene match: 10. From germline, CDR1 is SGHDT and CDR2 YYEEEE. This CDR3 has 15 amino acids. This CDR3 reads CASSLGTAIVETQYF. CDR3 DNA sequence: TGTGCCAGCAGCCTCGGGACAGCTATCGTAGAGACCCAGTACTTC. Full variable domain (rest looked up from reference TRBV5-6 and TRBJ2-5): DAGVTQSPTHLIKTRGQQVTLRCSPKSGHDTVSWYQQALGQGPQFIFQYYEEEERQRGNFPDRFSGHQFPNYSSELNVNALLLGDSALYLCASSLGTAIVETQYFGPGTRLLVL.

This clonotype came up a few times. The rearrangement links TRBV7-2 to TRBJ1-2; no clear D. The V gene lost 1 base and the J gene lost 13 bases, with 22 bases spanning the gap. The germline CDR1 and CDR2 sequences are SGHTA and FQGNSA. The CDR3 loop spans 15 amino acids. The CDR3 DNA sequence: TGTGCCAGCAGCTTAGGCCGGGAGATCCGGACCGCCGTCACCTTC. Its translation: CASSLGREIRTAVTF. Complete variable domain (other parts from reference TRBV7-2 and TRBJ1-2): GAGVSQSPSNKVTEKGKDVELRCDPISGHTALYWYRQSLGQGLEFLIYFQGNSAPDKSGLPSDRFSAERTGGSVSTLTIQRTQQEDSAVYLCASSLGREIRTAVTFGSGTRLTVV.

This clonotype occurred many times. CDR3 sequence (DNA): TGTGCCAGCAGCTTAGGGCTAGCGGGACACGAGCAGTACTTC. Its translation is CASSLGLAGHEQYF. The rearrangement links TRBV7-2 to TRBJ2-7; TRBD2 matches at 9 bases. The CDR3 spans 14 residues. Looked up from germline, CDR1 is SGHTA and CDR2 is FQGNSA. The junction had 3 bases not matched to a gene; V was cut back by 1 base and J by 5 bases.

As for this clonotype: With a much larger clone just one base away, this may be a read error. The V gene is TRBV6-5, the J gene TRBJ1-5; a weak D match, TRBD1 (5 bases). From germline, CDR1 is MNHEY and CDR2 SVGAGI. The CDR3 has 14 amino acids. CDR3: CANSRIGANQPQHF. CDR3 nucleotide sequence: TGTGCCAACAGTCGAATAGGGGCGAATCAGCCCCAGCATTTT.

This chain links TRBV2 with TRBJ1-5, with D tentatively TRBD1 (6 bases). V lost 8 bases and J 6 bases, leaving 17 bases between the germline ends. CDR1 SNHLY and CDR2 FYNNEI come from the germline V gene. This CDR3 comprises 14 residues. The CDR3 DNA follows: TGTGCCAGCTTAGCCTTCCAGGGGTCTCAGCCCCAGCATTTT. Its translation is CASLAFQGSQPQHF.

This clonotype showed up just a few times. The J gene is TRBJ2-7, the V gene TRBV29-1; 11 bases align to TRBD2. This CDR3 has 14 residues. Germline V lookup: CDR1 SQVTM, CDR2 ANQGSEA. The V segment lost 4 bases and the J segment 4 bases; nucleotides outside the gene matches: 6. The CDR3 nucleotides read TGCAGCGTTGTTTGGGCTAGCGGGGGGTACGAGCAGTACTTC. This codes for CSVVWASGGYEQYF.

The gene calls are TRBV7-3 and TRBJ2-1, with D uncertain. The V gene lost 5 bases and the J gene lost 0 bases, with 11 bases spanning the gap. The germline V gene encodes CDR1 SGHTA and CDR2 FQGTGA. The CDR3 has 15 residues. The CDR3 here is CASSPEASSYNEQFF. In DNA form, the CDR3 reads TGTGCCAGCAGCCCGGAAGCTAGCTCCTACAATGAGCAGTTCTTC.

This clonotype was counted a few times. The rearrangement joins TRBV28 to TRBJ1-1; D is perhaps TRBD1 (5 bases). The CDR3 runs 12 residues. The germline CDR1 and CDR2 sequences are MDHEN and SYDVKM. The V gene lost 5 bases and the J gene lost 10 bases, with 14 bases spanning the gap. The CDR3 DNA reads TGTGCCAGCAGTCCGGGGGGGATAAGAGCTTTCTTT. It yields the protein CASSPGGIRAFF.

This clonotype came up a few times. In DNA form, the CDR3 reads TGTGCCAGCAGTTTTAATAGCGTCCCGGATACGCAGTATTTT. It encodes CASSFNSVPDTQYF. The rearrangement joins TRBV28 to TRBJ2-3; D possibly corresponds to TRBD2 (5 bases). CDR3 length: 14 residues. Trimming stripped 3 bases from V and 6 bases from J, with 13 bases between. Germline values: CDR1 MDHEN, CDR2 SYDVKM.

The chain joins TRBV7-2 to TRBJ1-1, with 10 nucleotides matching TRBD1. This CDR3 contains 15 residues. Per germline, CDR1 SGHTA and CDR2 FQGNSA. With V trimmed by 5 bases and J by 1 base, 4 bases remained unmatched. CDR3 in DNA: TGTGCCAGCAGCCGGGACAGGGGCCCGAACACTGAAGCTTTCTTT. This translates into CASSRDRGPNTEAFF.

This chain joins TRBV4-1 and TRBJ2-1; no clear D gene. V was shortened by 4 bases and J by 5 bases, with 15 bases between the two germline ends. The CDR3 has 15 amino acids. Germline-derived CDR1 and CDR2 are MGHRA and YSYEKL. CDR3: CASSLPADVNNEQFF. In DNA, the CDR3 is TGCGCCAGCAGCCTTCCAGCAGACGTCAACAATGAGCAGTTCTTC.

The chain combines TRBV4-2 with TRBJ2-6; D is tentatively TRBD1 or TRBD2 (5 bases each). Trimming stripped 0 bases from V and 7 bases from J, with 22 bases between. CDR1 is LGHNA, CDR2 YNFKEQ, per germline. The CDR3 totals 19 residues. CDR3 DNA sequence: TGTGCCAGCAGCCAAGATGCCCTTATCCGGGACCCCCCCGCCAACGTCCTGACTTTC. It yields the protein CASSQDALIRDPPANVLTF.

The CDR3 sequence: CSARDPTGVNNEQFF. CDR3 nucleotides: TGCAGTGCTAGAGATCCCACAGGGGTGAACAATGAGCAGTTCTTC. V usage is TRBV20-1 and J usage is TRBJ2-1; 7 bases agree with TRBD1. This CDR3 spans 15 amino acids. Trimming removed 0 bases from V and 5 bases from J; junction bases left unmatched: 7. CDR1 and CDR2 (germline): DFQATT, SNEGSKA (reference sequence).

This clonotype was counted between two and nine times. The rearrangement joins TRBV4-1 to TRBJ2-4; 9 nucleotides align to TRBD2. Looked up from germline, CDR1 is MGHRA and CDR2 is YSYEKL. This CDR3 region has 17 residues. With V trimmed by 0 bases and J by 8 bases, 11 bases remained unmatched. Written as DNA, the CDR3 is TGCGCCAGCAGCCAAGATTCCCGAGCGGGAGGTTCCGACATTCAGTACTTC. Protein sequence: CASSQDSRAGGSDIQYF.

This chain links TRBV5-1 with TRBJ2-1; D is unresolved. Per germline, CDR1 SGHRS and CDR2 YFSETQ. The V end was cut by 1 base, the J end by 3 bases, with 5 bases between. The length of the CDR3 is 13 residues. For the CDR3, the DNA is TGCGCCAGCAGCTTGATTAACTACAATGAGCAGTTCTTC. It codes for CASSLINYNEQFF. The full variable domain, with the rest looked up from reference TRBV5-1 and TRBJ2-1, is KAGVTQTPRYLIKTRGQQVTLSCSPISGHRSVSWYQQTPGQGLQFLFEYFSETQRNKGNFPGRFSGRQFSNSRSEMNVSTLELGDSALYLCASSLINYNEQFFGPGTRLTVL.